This T cell receptor (delta chain) came from a study of γδ T cells in repeated Plasmodium falciparum infection. Notes on the study in general: Vdelta2-negative gammadelta repertoires, largely Vdelta1+, seemingly showed infection-driven waves of new clonal selection.

The CDR3 has 27 amino acids. The germline V gene has CDR1 TSESDYY and CDR2 QEAYKQQN. Deletions cut 2 bases from V and 0 bases from J, with 47 bases between. Flow sorting of PBMC yielded separate Vgamma9/Vdelta2+ and Vdelta2-negative gammadelta T cell populations for bulk repertoire analysis. TCRdb re-called the multiplex PCR reads through CATT. This sample has tens of thousands of delta-chain clones, with over 1.5% found just once. Details on this clone: Its antigen is still unknown. This probably arose from a read error, given a far larger clone one base away. The identical CDR3 is also encoded by other nucleotide sequences in the sample.

The clonotype was recovered from a pool of human donors (malaria-infected and uninfected, not separated). The chain employs TRAV38-2/DV8 and TRDJ1; the D gene is possibly TRDD2 (9 bases). The sample consisted of gamma-delta T cells from blood. The CDR3, as DNA: TGTGCTTATAGGAGTCGGGGGGGGAAAACCTTCCTACGCGCCCTCCGTACTGGGGGTCCTCACACCGATAAACTCATCTTT. The encoded protein is CAYRSRGGKTFLRALRTGGPHTDKLIF.